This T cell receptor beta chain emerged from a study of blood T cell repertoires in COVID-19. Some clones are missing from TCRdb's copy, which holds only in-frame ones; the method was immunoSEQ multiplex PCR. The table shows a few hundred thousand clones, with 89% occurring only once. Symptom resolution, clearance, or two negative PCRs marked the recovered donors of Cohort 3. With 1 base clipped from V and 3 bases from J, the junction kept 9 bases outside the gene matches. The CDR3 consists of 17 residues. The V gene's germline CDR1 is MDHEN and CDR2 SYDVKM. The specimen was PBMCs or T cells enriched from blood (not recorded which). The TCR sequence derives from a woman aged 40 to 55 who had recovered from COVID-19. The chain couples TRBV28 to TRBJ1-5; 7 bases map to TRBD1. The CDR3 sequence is CASSLSWDRYLNQPQHF. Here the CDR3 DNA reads TGTGCCAGCAGTTTATCCTGGGACAGATACCTCAATCAGCCCCAGCATTTT.